Below, 2 T cell receptor beta chains from the same sample are listed, as sequenced in a study of T cell repertoires in cytomegalovirus infection (dated by TCRdb to the late 2010s). Sequencing used an Illumina HiSeq 1500. TCRdb applied fastp at Q25 and MiXCR to the public reads, then kept only in-frame beta chains. Here each entry gathers all rows of one CDR3 protein and keeps the most common genes and DNA. The sample data list around 260,000 distinct CDR3 sequences, and about 25% of these were observed just once. The ten biggest clones cover over 11% of the sample. The sample was PBMCs. Receptor source: a human donor in good health (CMV status not recorded). Some clones in this sample may be carry-over from other donors' samples.

This clonotype occurred many times. This sequence joins TRBV7-2 and TRBJ1-1; D is possibly TRBD1 (6 bases). V was trimmed by 4 bases and J by 2 bases, leaving 11 bases between them. The CDR3 is 14 amino acids. Per germline, CDR1 SGHTA and CDR2 FQGNSA. This chain's CDR3 is CASSSRTANTEAFF. CDR3 nucleotide sequence: TGTGCCAGCAGCTCCCGGACAGCTAACACTGAAGCTTTCTTT. Full variable domain (rest looked up from reference TRBV7-2 and TRBJ1-1): GAGVSQSPSNKVTEKGKDVELRCDPISGHTALYWYRQSLGQGLEFLIYFQGNSAPDKSGLPSDRFSAERTGGSVSTLTIQRTQQEDSAVYLCASSSRTANTEAFFGQGTRLTVV.

The chain couples TRBV20-1 to TRBJ2-1; 11 bases are shared with TRBD2. The CDR3 is 16 residues long. Losses at the gene ends were 5 bases for V and 0 bases for J; bases not matched to a gene: 6. Germline CDR1 reads DFQATT; CDR2 reads SNEGSKA (reference sequence). The CDR3 protein is CSARSTSGSSYNEQFF. The CDR3 region has the DNA TGCAGTGCTCGATCCACTAGCGGGAGCTCCTACAATGAGCAGTTCTTC.